Listed below are T cell receptor beta chains from one sample, sequenced in a study of shared clonotypes between healthy human individuals. Measured with immunoSEQ multiplex PCR; TCRdb has only the in-frame clones, and not every one. The sample carries about 1 million clones, around 76% recorded once. Sequencing was carried out using memory CD4+ T cells sorted from blood. These receptor sequences come from a man younger than 30 in good health. The CDR3 runs from the conserved cysteine through the conserved F or W. A D gene is named only where the DNA matches it firmly. Expanded clones get a size class; other rows say once, few or many, or leave the size out.

v_call: TRBV6-1
j_call: TRBJ1-1
d_call: .
cdr3_length: 14
clone_size: once
cdr3_aa: CASSEFPENTEAFF
cdr3_nt: TGTGCCAGCAGTGAATTCCCAGAGAACACTGAAGCTTTCTTT

v_call: TRBV19
j_call: TRBJ2-7
d_call: .
cdr3_length: 14
clone_size: .
cdr3_aa: CASSVPGRGREQYF
cdr3_nt: TGTGCCAGCTCGGTCCCGGGACGGGGTCGAGAGCAGTACTTC

v_call: TRBV6-5
j_call: TRBJ1-6
d_call: .
cdr3_length: 15
clone_size: .
cdr3_aa: CASSGGQAFNSPLHF
cdr3_nt: TGTGCCAGCAGTGGCGGACAAGCTTTTAATTCACCCCTCCACTTT

v_call: TRBV27
j_call: TRBJ1-3
d_call: .
cdr3_length: 14
clone_size: .
cdr3_aa: CASSLRRNGNTIYF
cdr3_nt: TGTGCCAGCAGTTTACGGCGAAACGGAAACACCATATATTTT

v_call: TRBV6-1
j_call: TRBJ2-7
d_call: .
cdr3_length: 15
clone_size: once
cdr3_aa: CASSPGFPSSYEQYF
cdr3_nt: TGTGCCAGCAGCCCCGGGTTCCCGAGCTCCTACGAGCAGTACTTC

v_call: TRBV10-3
j_call: TRBJ1-1
d_call: TRBD1
cdr3_length: 15
clone_size: .
cdr3_aa: CAIKQGLDQNTEAFF
cdr3_nt: TGTGCCATCAAACAGGGGCTGGACCAGAACACTGAAGCTTTCTTT

v_call: TRBV19
j_call: TRBJ2-7
d_call: .
cdr3_length: 16
clone_size: .
cdr3_aa: CASRPGKDGSSYEQYF
cdr3_nt: TGTGCCAGTAGGCCGGGAAAGGACGGGAGTTCCTACGAGCAGTACTTC

v_call: TRBV18
j_call: TRBJ2-1
d_call: .
cdr3_length: 14
clone_size: .
cdr3_aa: CASSPLESYNEQFF
cdr3_nt: TGTGCCAGCTCACCCCTAGAGTCCTACAATGAGCAGTTCTTC

v_call: TRBV28
j_call: TRBJ2-7
d_call: .
cdr3_length: 14
clone_size: .
cdr3_aa: CASSLGSSSYEQYF
cdr3_nt: TGTGCCAGCAGTTTAGGTTCCAGCTCCTACGAGCAGTACTTC

v_call: TRBV2
j_call: TRBJ1-3
d_call: .
cdr3_length: 15
clone_size: once
cdr3_aa: CASSLDKSSGNTIYF
cdr3_nt: TGTGCCAGCAGTCTGGACAAAAGCTCTGGAAACACCATATATTTT

v_call: TRBV30
j_call: TRBJ1-4
d_call: .
cdr3_length: 11
clone_size: few
cdr3_aa: CAWMAREKLFF
cdr3_nt: TGTGCCTGGATGGCCAGGGAAAAACTGTTTTTT

v_call: TRBV7-6
j_call: TRBJ2-1
d_call: .
cdr3_length: 15
clone_size: .
cdr3_aa: CASSPLGGSYNEQFF
cdr3_nt: TGTGCCAGCAGCCCCCTTGGCGGGTCCTACAATGAGCAGTTCTTC

v_call: TRBV11-1
j_call: TRBJ2-5
d_call: .
cdr3_length: 15
clone_size: .
cdr3_aa: CASSFMTGRQETQYF
cdr3_nt: TGTGCCAGCAGCTTCATGACAGGCCGACAAGAGACCCAGTACTTC

v_call: TRBV18
j_call: TRBJ2-7
d_call: TRBD2
cdr3_length: 14
clone_size: once
cdr3_aa: CASSPGLAVTEQYF
cdr3_nt: TGTGCCAGCTCACCCGGGCTAGCGGTAACCGAGCAGTACTTC

v_call: TRBV6-1
j_call: TRBJ2-1
d_call: TRBD2
cdr3_length: 15
clone_size: .
cdr3_aa: CASSLIAGGYNEQFF
cdr3_nt: TGTGCCAGCAGTTTAATAGCGGGGGGGTACAATGAGCAGTTCTTC

v_call: TRBV11-2
j_call: TRBJ2-7
d_call: .
cdr3_length: 15
clone_size: .
cdr3_aa: CASSLDGVQGREQYF
cdr3_nt: TGTGCCAGCAGCTTAGACGGCGTACAGGGCCGCGAGCAGTACTTC

v_call: TRBV30
j_call: TRBJ2-7
d_call: .
cdr3_length: 15
clone_size: .
cdr3_aa: CACPIGSLVGAEQYF
cdr3_nt: TGTGCCTGCCCCATAGGGAGTTTGGTTGGGGCCGAGCAGTACTTC

v_call: TRBV18
j_call: TRBJ2-7
d_call: .
cdr3_length: 12
clone_size: .
cdr3_aa: CASSPDSSEQYF
cdr3_nt: TGTGCCAGCTCACCTGACAGTTCCGAGCAGTACTTC

v_call: TRBV6-5
j_call: TRBJ1-2
d_call: .
cdr3_length: 11
clone_size: few
cdr3_aa: CASTTGRGSLF
cdr3_nt: TGTGCCAGCACCACGGGGCGAGGCAGCCTCTTC

v_call: TRBV9
j_call: TRBJ2-1
d_call: .
cdr3_length: 16
clone_size: .
cdr3_aa: CASSSSGSYGELEQFF
cdr3_nt: TGTGCCAGCAGCTCATCCGGGTCTTACGGCGAATTAGAGCAGTTCTTC

v_call: TRBV5-6
j_call: TRBJ2-7
d_call: .
cdr3_length: 14
clone_size: .
cdr3_aa: CASSLDFTTYEQYF
cdr3_nt: TGTGCCAGCAGCTTGGACTTTACAACCTACGAGCAGTACTTC

v_call: TRBV6-1
j_call: TRBJ1-6
d_call: .
cdr3_length: 16
clone_size: .
cdr3_aa: CASSAQGQGINSPLHF
cdr3_nt: TGTGCCAGCAGTGCCCAGGGACAAGGGATCAATTCACCCCTCCACTTT

v_call: TRBV11-2
j_call: TRBJ1-1
d_call: TRBD1
cdr3_length: 14
clone_size: .
cdr3_aa: CASSLGQANTEAFF
cdr3_nt: TGTGCCAGCAGCTTGGGACAGGCCAACACTGAAGCTTTCTTT

v_call: TRBV7-6
j_call: TRBJ2-5
d_call: .
cdr3_length: 14
clone_size: few
cdr3_aa: CASTPAPGPETQYF
cdr3_nt: TGTGCCAGCACCCCAGCGCCGGGCCCTGAGACCCAGTACTTC

v_call: TRBV14
j_call: TRBJ1-6
d_call: TRBD1
cdr3_length: 20
clone_size: .
cdr3_aa: CASSQDQPGQGASYNSPLHF
cdr3_nt: TGTGCCAGCAGCCAAGATCAACCGGGACAGGGGGCGAGCTATAATTCACCCCTCCACTTT

v_call: TRBV19
j_call: TRBJ2-3
d_call: TRBD2
cdr3_length: 14
clone_size: .
cdr3_aa: CASTSAGEGNTQYF
cdr3_nt: TGTGCCAGTACCTCAGCGGGAGAGGGGAATACGCAGTATTTT

v_call: TRBV6-5
j_call: TRBJ1-2
d_call: TRBD1
cdr3_length: 14
clone_size: once
cdr3_aa: CASSYSTGGFGYTF
cdr3_nt: TGTGCCAGCAGTTACTCCACAGGGGGCTTTGGCTACACCTTC

v_call: TRBV14
j_call: TRBJ2-5
d_call: .
cdr3_length: 16
clone_size: .
cdr3_aa: CASSPQFGVSGETQYF
cdr3_nt: TGTGCCAGCAGCCCGCAGTTCGGGGTATCGGGGGAGACCCAGTACTTC

v_call: TRBV6-5
j_call: TRBJ2-7
d_call: TRBD1
cdr3_length: 15
clone_size: few
cdr3_aa: CASSYRDRGSYEQYF
cdr3_nt: TGTGCCAGCAGTTACCGGGACAGGGGATCCTACGAGCAGTACTTC

v_call: TRBV14
j_call: TRBJ2-7
d_call: .
cdr3_length: 11
clone_size: .
cdr3_aa: CASSQGHEQYF
cdr3_nt: TGTGCCAGCAGCCAAGGACACGAGCAGTACTTC

v_call: TRBV5-1
j_call: TRBJ2-7
d_call: .
cdr3_length: 14
clone_size: once
cdr3_aa: CASIVNPGSYEQYF
cdr3_nt: TGCGCCAGCATCGTGAACCCTGGCTCCTACGAGCAGTACTTC

v_call: TRBV7-6
j_call: TRBJ1-5
d_call: .
cdr3_length: 13
clone_size: once
cdr3_aa: CASSLSPDQPQHF
cdr3_nt: TGTGCCAGCAGCTTAAGCCCTGATCAGCCCCAGCATTTT

v_call: TRBV7-3
j_call: TRBJ1-2
d_call: .
cdr3_length: 13
clone_size: few
cdr3_aa: CASSLKAETGYTF
cdr3_nt: TGTGCCAGCAGCTTAAAAGCCGAGACTGGCTACACCTTC

v_call: TRBV7-3
j_call: TRBJ1-1
d_call: TRBD1
cdr3_length: 14
clone_size: few
cdr3_aa: CASSALGTGGEAFF
cdr3_nt: TGTGCCAGCAGCGCGCTCGGGACAGGCGGTGAAGCTTTCTTT

v_call: TRBV18
j_call: TRBJ2-7
d_call: .
cdr3_length: 13
clone_size: .
cdr3_aa: CASSPGPPYEQYF
cdr3_nt: TGTGCCAGCTCACCTGGACCACCCTACGAGCAGTACTTC

v_call: TRBV4-3
j_call: TRBJ2-7
d_call: .
cdr3_length: 16
clone_size: .
cdr3_aa: CASSQDHSLDFYEQYF
cdr3_nt: TGCGCCAGCAGCCAAGATCATTCCCTAGATTTCTACGAGCAGTACTTC

v_call: TRBV5-1
j_call: TRBJ1-4
d_call: .
cdr3_length: 17
clone_size: few
cdr3_aa: CASSLASAVATNEKLFF
cdr3_nt: TGCGCCAGCAGCTTGGCCTCCGCAGTTGCAACTAATGAAAAACTGTTTTTT

v_call: TRBV11-2
j_call: TRBJ2-2
d_call: .
cdr3_length: 13
clone_size: .
cdr3_aa: CASSSRGTGELFF
cdr3_nt: TGTGCCAGCAGCTCACGAGGAACCGGGGAGCTGTTTTTT

v_call: TRBV29-1
j_call: TRBJ2-7
d_call: .
cdr3_length: 11
clone_size: .
cdr3_aa: CSASGSYEQYF
cdr3_nt: TGCAGCGCTTCAGGCTCCTACGAGCAGTACTTC

v_call: TRBV18
j_call: TRBJ2-2
d_call: TRBD2
cdr3_length: 19
clone_size: .
cdr3_aa: CASSPTPGTSVLHTGELFF
cdr3_nt: TGTGCCAGCTCACCAACTCCCGGGACTAGCGTTCTACACACCGGGGAGCTGTTTTTT

v_call: TRBV29-1
j_call: TRBJ1-1
d_call: .
cdr3_length: 11
clone_size: .
cdr3_aa: CSVEVLLGAFF
cdr3_nt: TGCAGCGTTGAAGTACTACTAGGGGCTTTCTTT

v_call: TRBV6-1
j_call: TRBJ1-3
d_call: .
cdr3_length: 16
clone_size: .
cdr3_aa: CASSEEYRNSGNTIYF
cdr3_nt: TGTGCCAGCAGTGAAGAATACAGGAACTCTGGAAACACCATATATTTT

v_call: TRBV5-1
j_call: TRBJ2-1
d_call: TRBD1
cdr3_length: 17
clone_size: .
cdr3_aa: CASSRLPGQTNLNEQFF
cdr3_nt: TGCGCCAGCAGCCGATTACCGGGACAGACAAATCTCAATGAGCAGTTCTTC

v_call: TRBV10-3
j_call: TRBJ2-1
d_call: TRBD2
cdr3_length: 14
clone_size: .
cdr3_aa: CAISESPAGDEQFF
cdr3_nt: TGTGCCATCAGTGAGTCCCCAGCGGGGGACGAGCAGTTCTTC

v_call: TRBV6-1
j_call: TRBJ1-3
d_call: .
cdr3_length: 14
clone_size: .
cdr3_aa: CASSAQGSLNTIYF
cdr3_nt: TGTGCCAGCAGTGCCCAGGGCTCTCTAAACACCATATATTTT

v_call: TRBV19
j_call: TRBJ1-5
d_call: .
cdr3_length: 14
clone_size: .
cdr3_aa: CASSMVGNNQPQHF
cdr3_nt: TGTGCCAGTAGTATGGTAGGGAACAATCAGCCCCAGCATTTT

v_call: TRBV4-3
j_call: TRBJ1-2
d_call: .
cdr3_length: 16
clone_size: .
cdr3_aa: CASSQDGLTANYGYTF
cdr3_nt: TGCGCCAGCAGCCAAGATGGGTTGACAGCTAACTATGGCTACACCTTC

v_call: TRBV9
j_call: TRBJ1-2
d_call: .
cdr3_length: 15
clone_size: .
cdr3_aa: CASSEEQEGYYGYTF
cdr3_nt: TGTGCCAGCAGCGAAGAACAGGAGGGGTACTATGGCTACACCTTC

v_call: TRBV2
j_call: TRBJ2-2
d_call: TRBD2
cdr3_length: 15
clone_size: .
cdr3_aa: CASRNGRSSTGELFF
cdr3_nt: TGTGCCAGCAGAAACGGGAGGTCGAGCACCGGGGAGCTGTTTTTT

v_call: TRBV30
j_call: TRBJ1-5
d_call: .
cdr3_length: 13
clone_size: few
cdr3_aa: CAWSPQPNQPQHF
cdr3_nt: TGTGCCTGGAGTCCACAGCCGAATCAGCCCCAGCATTTT